Below are 13 T cell receptor beta chains sequenced from a single sample in a study of T cell responses to AZD1222 COVID-19 vaccine. The repertoire was sequenced with immunoSEQ multiplex PCR; TCRdb's copy has only in-frame clones and lacks some. The sample gives some 97,000 clones, 87% of which show up once; approximately 3.3% is in the top ten. The starting material was peripheral blood, obtained on day 0 of AZD1222 vaccination. Receptors were obtained from an adult in good health.

The chain uses TRBV7-2 and TRBJ2-1; the match to TRBD2 covers 12 bases. Trimming took 5 bases from V and 5 from J; bases not matched to a gene: 7. Germline V lookup: CDR1 SGHTA, CDR2 FQGNSA. This CDR3 is 16 amino acids long. This CDR3 is CASSPGLAGHNNEQFF. CDR3 coding DNA: TGTGCCAGCAGCCCCGGACTAGCGGGGCATAACAATGAGCAGTTCTTC.

This clone is a singleton in its sample. The J gene is TRBJ1-5, the V gene TRBV6-5; 12 bases match TRBD1. V trimming: 6 bases; J trimming: 2 bases; junction bases outside the gene matches: 2. Germline V gene lookup returns CDR1 MNHEY and CDR2 SVGAGI. The CDR3 consists of 15 residues. CDR3 DNA: TGTGCCAGCAGAGGGGACAGGGGGCGCAATCAGCCCCAGCATTTT. Translation: CASRGDRGRNQPQHF.

This clone was counted a few times. Additional DNA sequences in this sample encode the identical CDR3. V usage is TRBV9 and J usage is TRBJ1-5, with TRBD1 matching over 8 bases. CDR1 is SGDLS and CDR2 is YYNGEE in the germline V gene. Trimming removed 5 bases from V and 0 bases from J; junction bases left unmatched: 1. This CDR3 is 14 amino acids long. CDR3 sequence (DNA): TGTGCCAGCAGTGGACAGGGTAGCAATCAGCCCCAGCATTTT. Its protein product is CASSGQGSNQPQHF.

This clone was picked up a small number of times. The rearrangement joins TRBV6-5 to TRBJ1-6; 9 nucleotides line up with TRBD1. The V gene's germline CDR1 is MNHEY and CDR2 SVGAGI. V gave up 5 bases and J gave up 8 bases; unmatched junction bases: 4. CDR3 length: 14 residues. The CDR3: CASSPGQGHSPLHF. The CDR3 DNA follows: TGTGCCAGCAGTCCGGGACAGGGTCATTCACCCCTCCACTTT.

The V call is TRBV28, the J call TRBJ2-7, with 8 nucleotides matching TRBD1. CDR1 and CDR2 (germline): MDHEN, SYDVKM. CDR3 length: 17 amino acids. V lost 3 bases and J lost 1; bases outside the gene matches: 11. The CDR3 region is CASSFPQGALRSYEQYF. The CDR3 DNA reads TGTGCCAGCAGTTTCCCCCAGGGGGCGCTGAGGTCCTACGAGCAGTACTTC.

V and J are TRBV29-1 and TRBJ1-1, with unresolved D. Germline assignment: CDR1 SQVTM and CDR2 ANQGSEA. CDR3 length: 10 residues. V lost 6 bases and J lost 1, with 3 bases in between. This CDR3 is CSVRNTEAFF. CDR3 in DNA: TGCAGCGTAAGGAACACTGAAGCTTTCTTT.

The chain recombines TRBV7-2 with TRBJ2-2, with 9 positions matching TRBD2. The CDR3 length is 16 residues. Germline assignment: CDR1 SGHTA and CDR2 FQGNSA. Trimming removed 4 bases from V and 7 bases from J; junction bases left unmatched: 10. CDR3 region: CASSSLAGGPGGELFF. In DNA form, the CDR3 reads TGTGCCAGCAGCTCGCTCGCGGGGGGGCCTGGCGGGGAGCTGTTTTTT.

With respect to this clone: At one end the junction does not follow the germline gene, possibly because of a read error. The CDR3 nucleotides read TGTGCCAGCAGAGAAGGGGGCAACCAGCCCCAGCATTTT. Translated, it gives CASREGGNQPQHF. This chain links TRBV28 with TRBJ1-5, with 7 bases that match TRBD1. Germline V lookup: CDR1 MDHEN, CDR2 SYDVKM. This CDR3 is 13 amino acids long.

The chain combines TRBV6-5 with TRBJ1-2, with TRBD1 as a possible D gene (5 bases). Germline V gene sequence: CDR1 MNHEY, CDR2 SVGAGI. The V end was cut by 7 bases, the J end by 0 bases, with 12 bases between. The CDR3 is 14 amino acids. The CDR3 nucleotides are TGTGCCAGCACCCGCAGGGAGGCTAACTATGGCTACACCTTC. Amino acids: CASTRREANYGYTF.

V is TRBV3-1 (or the pseudogene TRBV3-2) and J is TRBJ2-7; 8 bases fit TRBD2. CDR3 length: 14 amino acids. V lost 4 bases to trimming and J lost 5 bases; unmatched junction nucleotides: 7. Per the germline V gene, CDR1 is LGHDT and CDR2 is YNNKEL (reference sequence). DNA of the CDR3: TGTGCCAGCAGCCTTGCGGGGGGCCCCAACGAGCAGTACTTC. It codes for CASSLAGGPNEQYF.

V usage is TRBV5-6 and J usage is TRBJ1-6, with D unclear. V shed 4 bases and J shed 9 bases, with 8 bases lying between them. There are 12 residues in the CDR3. Germline CDR1 is SGHDT and CDR2 is YYEEEE. In nucleotides, the CDR3 is TGTGCCAGCAGCCGAGGGCCTTCACCCCTCCACTTT. Protein sequence: CASSRGPSPLHF.

The chain has TRBV28 and TRBJ1-2, with TRBD1 identical over 8 bases. The V gene's germline CDR1 is MDHEN and CDR2 SYDVKM. CDR3 length: 14 amino acids. V lost 2 bases to trimming and J lost 4 bases; unmatched junction nucleotides: 3. The CDR3 sequence: CASSLAGTGYGYTF. CDR3 nucleotide sequence: TGTGCCAGCAGTTTAGCCGGGACAGGCTATGGCTACACCTTC.

J is TRBJ2-7 and V is TRBV28, with TRBD1 as a possible D gene (5 bases). V gave up 3 bases and J gave up 6 bases, with 18 bases separating them. CDR1 and CDR2 (germline): MDHEN, SYDVKM. The CDR3 length is 15 residues. CDR3 sequence (DNA): TGTGCCAGCAGTTTCCCCCTGTCGCAGGGTTTCGAGCAGTACTTC. Protein product: CASSFPLSQGFEQYF.